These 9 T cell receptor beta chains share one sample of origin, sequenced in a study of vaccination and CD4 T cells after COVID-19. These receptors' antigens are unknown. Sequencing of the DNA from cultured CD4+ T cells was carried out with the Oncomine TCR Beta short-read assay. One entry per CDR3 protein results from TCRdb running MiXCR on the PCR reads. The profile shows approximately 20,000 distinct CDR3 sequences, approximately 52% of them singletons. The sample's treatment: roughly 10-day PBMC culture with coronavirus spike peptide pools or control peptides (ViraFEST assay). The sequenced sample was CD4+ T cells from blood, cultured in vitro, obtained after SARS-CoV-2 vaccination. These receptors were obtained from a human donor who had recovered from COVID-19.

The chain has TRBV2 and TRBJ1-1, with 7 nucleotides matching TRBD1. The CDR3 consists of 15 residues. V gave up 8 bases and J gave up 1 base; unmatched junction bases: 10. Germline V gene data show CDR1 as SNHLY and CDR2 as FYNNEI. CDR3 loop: CASRPATGPNTEAFF. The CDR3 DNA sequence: TGTGCCAGCCGACCCGCGACAGGGCCGAACACTGAAGCTTTCTTT.

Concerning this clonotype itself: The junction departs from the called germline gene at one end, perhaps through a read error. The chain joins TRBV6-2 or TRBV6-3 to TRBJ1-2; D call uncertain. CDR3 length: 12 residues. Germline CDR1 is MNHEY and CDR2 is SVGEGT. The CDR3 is CASRTDYYGCTF. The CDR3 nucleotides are TGTGCCAGCAGAACGGATTACTATGGCTGCACCTTC.

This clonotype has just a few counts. The CDR3 reads CASSFTGEHGYTF. CDR3 nucleotide sequence: TGTGCCAGCAGTTTTACGGGGGAACATGGCTACACCTTC. The gene calls are TRBV6-2 or TRBV6-3 and TRBJ1-2; the D gene is possibly TRBD1 (5 bases). Trimming left V 4 bases short and J 6 bases short, with 12 bases between. The CDR3 covers 13 residues. Per germline, CDR1 MNHEY and CDR2 SVGEGT.

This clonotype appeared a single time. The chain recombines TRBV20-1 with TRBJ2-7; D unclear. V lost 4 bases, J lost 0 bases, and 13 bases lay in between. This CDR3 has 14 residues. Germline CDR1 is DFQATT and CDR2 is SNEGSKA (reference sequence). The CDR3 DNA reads TGCAGTGCTATACTCGCCTACCCCTCCTACGAGCAGTACTTC. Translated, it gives CSAILAYPSYEQYF.

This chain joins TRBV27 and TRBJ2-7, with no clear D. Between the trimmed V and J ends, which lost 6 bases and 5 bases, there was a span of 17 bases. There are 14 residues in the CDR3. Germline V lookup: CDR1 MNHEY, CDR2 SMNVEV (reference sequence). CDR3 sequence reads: CASRMNWGRDEQYF. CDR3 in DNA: TGTGCCAGCAGGATGAATTGGGGAAGGGACGAGCAGTACTTC.

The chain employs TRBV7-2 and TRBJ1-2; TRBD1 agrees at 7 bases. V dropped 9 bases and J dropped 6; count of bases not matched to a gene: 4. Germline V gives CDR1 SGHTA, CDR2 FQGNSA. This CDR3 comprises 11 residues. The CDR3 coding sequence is TGTGCCAGAAGGGACAGCGATGGCTACACCTTC. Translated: CARRDSDGYTF.

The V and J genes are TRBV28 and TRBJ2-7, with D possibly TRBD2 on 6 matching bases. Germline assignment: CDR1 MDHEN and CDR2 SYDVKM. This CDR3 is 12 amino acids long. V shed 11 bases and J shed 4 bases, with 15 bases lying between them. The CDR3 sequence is CASGESRYEQYF. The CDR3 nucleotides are TGTGCCTCGGGGGAATCGAGATACGAGCAGTACTTC.

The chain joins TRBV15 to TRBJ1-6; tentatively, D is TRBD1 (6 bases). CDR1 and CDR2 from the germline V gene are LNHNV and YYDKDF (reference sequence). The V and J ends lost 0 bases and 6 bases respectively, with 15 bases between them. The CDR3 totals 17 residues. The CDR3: CATSRESGQRVNSPLHF. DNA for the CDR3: TGTGCCACCAGCAGAGAGTCGGGACAACGAGTTAATTCACCCCTCCACTTT.

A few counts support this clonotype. The CDR3 sequence is CASSAGRGGADTQYF. As DNA, the CDR3 is TGTGCCAGCAGCGCCGGTCGGGGGGGCGCAGATACGCAGTATTTT. V gene TRBV6-1 combines with J gene TRBJ2-3, with 8 bases identical to TRBD2. V gave up 6 bases and J gave up 4 bases; unmatched junction bases: 9. CDR3 length: 15 residues. Germline-derived CDR1 and CDR2 are MNHNS and SASEGT.